This T cell receptor beta chain is from a study of PD-1 blockade in classical Hodgkin lymphoma. General study points: Baseline diversity in complete responders resembled that of newly diagnosed patients.

Between the trimmed V and J ends, which lost 6 bases and 8 bases, there was a span of 19 bases. The CDR3 consists of 14 residues. Germline CDR1 reads MNHEY; CDR2 reads SVGAGI. Time point: cycle 4 day 1 (C4D1), after more than 5 weeks of nivolumab. With no exception, relapse followed autologous stem cell transplantation in all patients, and brentuximab vedotin exposure varied. Concerning this clone: The target antigen is unknown.

Only in-frame clones appear in the TCRdb table, and some are missing; sequencing was by immunoSEQ multiplex PCR. This table has 100,000 or so clones, roughly nine tenths appearing once. The source is a human donor with classical Hodgkin lymphoma. Specimen: peripheral blood mononuclear cells (PBMCs), collected before the fourth cycle of nivolumab. This rearrangement joins TRBV6-5 to TRBJ1-2; D remains ambiguous. The CDR3 sequence is CASSREKLEAGYTF. CDR3 in DNA: TGTGCCAGCAGCCGTGAAAAACTAGAAGCCGGCTACACCTTC.